One sample yielded the 28 T cell receptor beta chains listed below, sequenced in a study of CD8 T cells in ankylosing spondylitis. TCRdb reprocessed the 5' RACE reads via MiXCR and lists one record per CDR3 protein. The data show nearly 350,000 distinct CDR3 sequences, roughly 14% seen once. Material for sequencing was blood, either unsorted or a sorted T cell fraction (not recorded which). These receptors were collected from a male donor with ankylosing spondylitis or in good health (not recorded which).

This clonotype occurred many times. This rearrangement joins TRBV12-3 or TRBV12-4 to TRBJ2-5; 9 nucleotides match TRBD1. The CDR3 sequence is 14 residues long. V shed 6 bases and J 5 bases; nucleotides not matched to a gene: 7. This CDR3 is CASRPTGGGETQYF. The CDR3 DNA follows: TGTGCCAGCAGACCTACAGGGGGCGGTGAGACCCAGTACTTC.

The chain employs TRBV5-1 and TRBJ2-1; possible D gene TRBD1, 7 bases. The CDR3 spans 16 residues. The V gene's germline CDR1 is SGHRS and CDR2 YFSETQ. Trimming removed 2 bases from V and 2 bases from J, with 14 bases in between. The CDR3 loop reads CASSLSGGGTYNEQFF. DNA of the CDR3: TGCGCCAGCAGCTTAAGCGGAGGGGGCACCTACAATGAGCAGTTCTTC.

This clonotype was detected only a few times. The chain recombines TRBV5-1 with TRBJ2-4; TRBD1 agrees at 7 bases. V lost 0 bases, J lost 7 bases, and 7 bases stayed unmatched. This CDR3 region has 15 residues. From germline, CDR1 is SGHRS and CDR2 YFSETQ. CDR3 protein: CASSLADRVRNIQYF. The CDR3 nucleotides are TGCGCCAGCAGCTTGGCTGACAGGGTCAGGAACATTCAGTACTTC. Based on the CDR3 plus reference TRBV5-1 and TRBJ2-4, the full variable domain is KAGVTQTPRYLIKTRGQQVTLSCSPISGHRSVSWYQQTPGQGLQFLFEYFSETQRNKGNFPGRFSGRQFSNSRSEMNVSTLELGDSALYLCASSLADRVRNIQYFGAGTRLSVL.

This clonotype has only a few counts. The genes are TRBV11-2 and TRBJ1-5; the match to TRBD1 covers 10 bases. The CDR3 consists of 16 residues. The trim removed 1 base at V and 2 bases at J, leaving 2 bases unmatched. Germline values: CDR1 SGHAT, CDR2 FQNNGV. The CDR3 reads CASSLGQGAGNQPQHF. CDR3 coding DNA: TGTGCCAGCAGCTTAGGACAGGGGGCGGGCAATCAGCCCCAGCATTTT.

The CDR3 sequence: CASSLIGAETQYF. DNA of the CDR3: TGCGCCAGCAGCTTGATAGGGGCCGAGACCCAGTACTTC. The rearrangement uses TRBV5-1 and TRBJ2-5, with a weak D call TRBD1 (5 bases). Germline values: CDR1 SGHRS, CDR2 YFSETQ. The CDR3 is 13 amino acids. V was clipped by 1 base and J by 5 bases, with 9 bases between them.

This clonotype showed up many times. The rearrangement uses TRBV6-5 and TRBJ1-1; D is undetermined. Trimming left V 6 bases short and J 1 base short, with 6 bases between. The CDR3 runs 12 residues. Per germline, CDR1 MNHEY and CDR2 SVGAGI. The CDR3 nucleotides are TGTGCCAGCAGAGACTGGAACACTGAAGCTTTCTTT. This translates into CASRDWNTEAFF.

In its sample, this clonotype was seen a few times. The CDR3 DNA is TGCAGCGTAACGGGTTCCAGGCACGAGCAGTACTTC. Translation: CSVTGSRHEQYF. The V call is TRBV29-1, the J call TRBJ2-7, with D hard to call. Germline CDR1 SQVTM, CDR2 ANQGSEA. V was trimmed by 6 bases and J by 5 bases, leaving 14 bases between them. The CDR3 is 12 residues long.

This clonotype was seen a few times. V usage is TRBV12-3 or TRBV12-4 and J usage is TRBJ2-1; TRBD2 matches 10 bases. The CDR3 runs 16 residues. J lost 4 bases, V lost 5 bases, and 8 bases had no gene match. Here the CDR3 DNA reads TGTGCCAGCAGTCCCTTAGCGGGAGGCCCTTACAATGAGCAGTTCTTC. It yields the protein CASSPLAGGPYNEQFF.

This clonotype was observed many times. The chain couples TRBV7-9 to TRBJ1-3; perhaps TRBD1 as D (6 bases). This CDR3 has 15 residues. Trimming removed 4 bases at V and 0 bases at J, with 10 bases between. Germline V gene sequence: CDR1 SEHNR, CDR2 FQNEAQ (reference sequence). The CDR3 DNA follows: TGTGCCAGCAGCTCCGGACAGAGCTCTGGAAACACCATATATTTT. This translates into CASSSGQSSGNTIYF. Looking up the rest from reference TRBV7-9 and TRBJ1-3 gives the full variable domain: DTGVSQNPRHKITKRGQNVTFRCDPISEHNRLYWYRQTLGQGPEFLTYFQNEAQLEKSRLLSDRFSAERPKGSFSTLEIQRTEQGDSAMYLCASSSGQSSGNTIYFGEGSWLTVV.

This clonotype was counted only a few times. This chain links TRBV4-2 with TRBJ2-7; no clear D. The germline V and J ends were trimmed by 0 bases and 2 bases, with 5 bases remaining between them. Germline CDR1 LGHNA, CDR2 YNFKEQ. This CDR3 is built from 13 residues. The CDR3 loop reads CASSQEPAYEQYF. The CDR3 DNA sequence: TGTGCCAGCAGCCAAGAGCCTGCCTACGAGCAGTACTTC.

CDR3 DNA: TGTGCCAGCAAAGAGGGATTGAACACTGAAGCTTTCTTT. It is translated as CASKEGLNTEAFF. The rearrangement uses TRBV6-1 and TRBJ1-1; D remains unclear. V lost 7 bases to trimming and J lost 0 bases, with 9 bases between them. This CDR3 region has 13 residues. Per germline, CDR1 MNHNS and CDR2 SASEGT.

The chain combines TRBV5-1 with TRBJ2-5, with TRBD2 matching 8 bases. The junction had 7 bases not matched to a gene; V was cut back by 1 base and J by 5 bases. Germline V gene lookup returns CDR1 SGHRS and CDR2 YFSETQ. This CDR3 spans 15 amino acids. This CDR3 is CASSLYSGGGETQYF. Here the CDR3 DNA reads TGCGCCAGCAGCTTGTACAGCGGGGGAGGGGAGACCCAGTACTTC. The full variable domain, rest sourced from reference TRBV5-1 and TRBJ2-5, is KAGVTQTPRYLIKTRGQQVTLSCSPISGHRSVSWYQQTPGQGLQFLFEYFSETQRNKGNFPGRFSGRQFSNSRSEMNVSTLELGDSALYLCASSLYSGGGETQYFGPGTRLLVL.

The rearrangement joins TRBV11-2 to TRBJ1-2; D remains ambiguous. The CDR3 has 13 residues. Germline loops: CDR1 SGHAT, CDR2 FQNNGV. V was pared by 4 bases and J by 8 bases, with 14 bases between. CDR3 in DNA: TGTGCCAGCAGCTCTGGACGGACGTGGGGCTACACCTTC. The encoded protein is CASSSGRTWGYTF.

V is TRBV12-3 or TRBV12-4 and J is TRBJ2-1; 7 nucleotides match TRBD2. The V segment lost 4 bases and the J segment 15 bases; nucleotides outside the gene matches: 9. The CDR3 loop spans 12 amino acids. This CDR3 is CASSSGGTVAFF. The DNA of the CDR3 is TGTGCCAGCAGTTCCGGGGGGACCGTTGCGTTCTTC.

The chain uses TRBV27 and TRBJ2-1; D might be TRBD1 (6 bases). This CDR3 region has 14 residues. CDR1 MNHEY and CDR2 SMNVEV come from the germline V gene (reference sequence). V lost 4 bases to trimming and J lost 9 bases, with 16 bases between them. The DNA of the CDR3 is TGTGCCAGCAGTTGGAGGCTTACAGGGCCTGAGCAGTTCTTC. This gives the protein CASSWRLTGPEQFF.

The V and J genes are TRBV12-3 or TRBV12-4 and TRBJ1-2, with 7 bases identical to TRBD1. The CDR3 totals 18 residues. V was clipped by 3 bases and J by 2 bases; unmatched bases: 15. The CDR3 DNA reads TGTGCCAGCAGTTTTAGGGCAGGGGGTTTTGCGCTCAACTATGGCTACACCTTC. Amino acids: CASSFRAGGFALNYGYTF.

The chain uses TRBV6-1 and TRBJ1-2; unclear D gene. Germline V gene lookup returns CDR1 MNHNS and CDR2 SASEGT. Trimming removed 1 base from V and 6 bases from J, with 9 bases in between. The CDR3 runs to 13 residues. The CDR3 coding sequence is TGTGCCAGCAGTGAAGAGGTGGGAGATGGCTACACCTTC. It codes for CASSEEVGDGYTF.

This clonotype was detected ten times or more. This chain connects TRBV12-3 or TRBV12-4 to TRBJ2-4, with D possibly being TRBD2 (5 bases). This CDR3 contains 13 residues. Trimming left V 3 bases short and J 9 bases short, with 12 bases between. CDR3 region: CASSFEGASIQYF. In DNA, the CDR3 is TGTGCCAGCAGTTTTGAGGGAGCGAGCATTCAGTACTTC.

This clonotype came up a few times. This chain joins TRBV12-3 or TRBV12-4 and TRBJ1-1; weak D call: TRBD1 (6 bases). CDR3 length equals 14 residues. With 5 bases removed from V and 4 bases from J, the gap between germline ends came to 14 bases. The CDR3, as DNA: TGTGCCAGCAGTGCCAAACAGGGAGGCACTGAAGCTTTCTTT. Protein sequence: CASSAKQGGTEAFF.

The chain's CDR3 is CSARKTGPNQETQYF. The CDR3 DNA sequence: TGCAGTGCTAGGAAGACAGGGCCGAACCAAGAGACCCAGTACTTC. The chain recombines TRBV20-1 with TRBJ2-5; 7 positions agree with TRBD1. Germline values: CDR1 DFQATT, CDR2 SNEGSKA (reference sequence). V lost 3 bases, J lost 0 bases, and 7 bases stayed unmatched. This CDR3 spans 15 amino acids.

The chain's CDR3 is CSARDPIAGKETQYF. CDR3 in DNA: TGCAGTGCTAGAGATCCGATCGCGGGAAAAGAGACCCAGTACTTC. The gene calls are TRBV20-1 and TRBJ2-5, with D maybe TRBD2 (6 bases). V was shortened by 0 bases and J by 3 bases, with 14 bases between the two germline ends. The CDR3 covers 15 residues. Germline V CDR1 and CDR2: DFQATT, SNEGSKA (reference sequence).

This clonotype appeared many times. The rearrangement uses TRBV5-1 and TRBJ1-4, with no clear D. CDR3 size: 15 residues. Germline V gene sequence: CDR1 SGHRS, CDR2 YFSETQ. Trimming took 0 bases from V and 0 from J, leaving 6 bases between them. Here the CDR3 reads CASSLGAATNEKLFF. The CDR3 nucleotides read TGCGCCAGCAGCTTGGGTGCCGCAACTAATGAAAAACTGTTTTTT.

This clonotype was detected many times. This rearrangement joins TRBV7-9 to TRBJ1-5, with D tentatively TRBD1 (5 bases). Germline lookup yields CDR1 SEHNR and CDR2 FQNEAQ (reference sequence). The CDR3 runs 13 residues. The V and J ends lost 4 bases and 4 bases respectively, with 8 bases between them. The DNA of the CDR3 is TGTGCCAGCAGCTCCTCAGGGAATCAGCCCCAGCATTTT. Amino acid sequence: CASSSSGNQPQHF.

The rearrangement links TRBV5-1 to TRBJ2-7; perhaps TRBD1 as D (5 bases). CDR1 and CDR2 from the germline V gene are SGHRS and YFSETQ. The CDR3 totals 14 residues. V lost 5 bases and J lost 0, with 12 bases in between. The CDR3 loop reads CASRSQGDSYEQYF. The CDR3 DNA follows: TGCGCCAGCAGATCTCAGGGCGACTCCTACGAGCAGTACTTC.

The V gene is TRBV12-3 or TRBV12-4, the J gene TRBJ2-5; TRBD1 agrees at 9 bases. V shed 5 bases and J 9 bases; nucleotides not matched to a gene: 4. The CDR3 runs to 12 residues. For the CDR3, the DNA is TGTGCCAGCAGTCCCGGGACAGGGTCCCAGTACTTC. This translates into CASSPGTGSQYF.

The V and J genes are TRBV29-1 and TRBJ2-1; 13 nucleotides line up with TRBD2. V was pared by 5 bases and J by 7 bases, with 5 bases of the junction left unmatched. Germline CDR1 reads SQVTM; CDR2 reads ANQGSEA. The CDR3 runs 14 residues. The CDR3 nucleotides read TGCAGCGTTACGGGACTAGCGGGATTAAATGAGCAGTTCTTC. Translating gives CSVTGLAGLNEQFF.

This clonotype was found a few times. The chain employs TRBV6-1 and TRBJ2-1; possibly TRBD2 for D (7 bases). Germline CDR1 and CDR2: MNHNS and SASEGT. This CDR3 is 17 amino acids long. V lost 6 bases and J lost 8, with 26 bases in between. The CDR3 region has the DNA TGTGCCAGCAGACCTTTATCGGGTAGCGGAGGGGGGGATGAGCAGTTCTTC. It is translated as CASRPLSGSGGGDEQFF.

V usage is TRBV20-1 and J usage is TRBJ2-1, with TRBD2 identical over 13 bases. Germline V gene lookup returns CDR1 DFQATT and CDR2 SNEGSKA (reference sequence). The CDR3 is 17 residues long. Trimming took 4 bases from V and 5 from J; bases not matched to a gene: 11. CDR3 coding DNA: TGCAGTGCTAAACATAATTTGGGACTAGCGGGGAACAATGAGCAGTTCTTC. Translation gives CSAKHNLGLAGNNEQFF.